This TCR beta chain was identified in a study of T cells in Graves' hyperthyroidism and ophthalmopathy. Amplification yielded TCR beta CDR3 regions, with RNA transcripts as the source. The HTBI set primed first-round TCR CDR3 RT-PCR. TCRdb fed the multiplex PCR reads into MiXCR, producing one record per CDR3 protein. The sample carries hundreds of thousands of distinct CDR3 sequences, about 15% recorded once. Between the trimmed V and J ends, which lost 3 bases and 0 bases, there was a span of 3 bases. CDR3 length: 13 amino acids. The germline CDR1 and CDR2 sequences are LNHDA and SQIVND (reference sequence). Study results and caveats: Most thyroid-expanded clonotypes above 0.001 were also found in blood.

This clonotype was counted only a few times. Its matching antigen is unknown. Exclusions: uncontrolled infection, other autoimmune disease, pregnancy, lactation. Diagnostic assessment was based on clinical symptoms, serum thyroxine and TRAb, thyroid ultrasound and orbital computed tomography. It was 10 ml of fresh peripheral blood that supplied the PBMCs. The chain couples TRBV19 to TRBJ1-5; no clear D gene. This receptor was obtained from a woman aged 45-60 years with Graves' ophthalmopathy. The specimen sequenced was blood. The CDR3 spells CASSISSNQPQHF. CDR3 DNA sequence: TGTGCCAGTAGTATCAGTAGCAATCAGCCCCAGCATTTT.